These T cell receptor beta chains were read from a single sample in a study of cytomegalovirus exposure and HLA in healthy donors. The assay was immunoSEQ multiplex PCR, and TCRdb's table has in-frame clones only and misses some. The table includes 150,000 to 200,000 clones, about 75% detected once. Sequences were obtained from PBMCs. Every receptor here comes from a man aged 35 to 55 in good health and CMV-seropositive. The CDR3 runs from the conserved cysteine through the conserved F or W. A D gene is named only where the DNA matches it firmly. Where a row states a size, it is once, few, many or the class of an expanded clone; other rows omit it.

CDR3 length: 14; D gene: -; V gene: TRBV7-8; J gene: TRBJ2-7; clone size: -; CDR3 DNA: TGTGCCAGCAGCCGAGCTCGAGGCTCCTACGAGCAGTACTTC; CDR3 protein: CASSRARGSYEQYF
CDR3 length: 14; D gene: TRBD2; V gene: TRBV7-7; J gene: TRBJ2-5; clone size: -; CDR3 DNA: TGTGCTAGCAGCTTAAGACTAGCGGGGGGGACCCAGTACTTC; CDR3 protein: CASSLRLAGGTQYF
CDR3 length: 13; D gene: -; V gene: TRBV6-5; J gene: TRBJ2-5; clone size: -; CDR3 DNA: TGTGCCAGCAGTTCACGATGGAGAGAGACCCAGTACTTC; CDR3 protein: CASSSRWRETQYF
CDR3 length: 15; D gene: TRBD1; V gene: TRBV28; J gene: TRBJ1-4; clone size: -; CDR3 DNA: TGTGCCAGCAGTTTTACCGGGACAGAGTATGAAAAACTGTTTTTT; CDR3 protein: CASSFTGTEYEKLFF
CDR3 length: 15; D gene: TRBD2; V gene: TRBV2; J gene: TRBJ2-1; clone size: -; CDR3 DNA: TGTGCCAGCAGCCCGGGACTAGCGGGAGCCAATGAGCAGTTCTTC; CDR3 protein: CASSPGLAGANEQFF
CDR3 length: 15; D gene: -; V gene: TRBV11-3; J gene: TRBJ1-1; clone size: -; CDR3 DNA: TGTGCCAGCAGCTCTATATCACGGAGTAACACTGAAGCTTTCTTT; CDR3 protein: CASSSISRSNTEAFF
CDR3 length: 13; D gene: TRBD2; V gene: TRBV5-6; J gene: TRBJ2-7; clone size: -; CDR3 DNA: TGTGCCAGCAGCTTGACTCCCCAGCGGGGTTCTCTATTC; CDR3 protein: CASSLTPQRGSLF
CDR3 length: 18; D gene: TRBD2; V gene: TRBV11-2; J gene: TRBJ2-1; clone size: -; CDR3 DNA: TGTGCCAGCAGCTTAGATCTAGCGGGAGCTTCCTCCTACAATGAGCAGTTCTTC; CDR3 protein: CASSLDLAGASSYNEQFF
CDR3 length: 16; D gene: TRBD2; V gene: TRBV6-6; J gene: TRBJ2-3; clone size: -; CDR3 DNA: TGTGCCAGCAGTAAGGGACTAGCGGGGCACACAGATACGCAGTATTTT; CDR3 protein: CASSKGLAGHTDTQYF
CDR3 length: 14; D gene: -; V gene: TRBV6-1; J gene: TRBJ2-7; clone size: -; CDR3 DNA: TGTGCCAGCAGTGATTCGGGACACAGATGGGAGCAGTACTTC; CDR3 protein: CASSDSGHRWEQYF
CDR3 length: 13; D gene: TRBD1; V gene: TRBV28; J gene: TRBJ1-1; clone size: -; CDR3 DNA: TGTGCCTCCAACAGGGGGCGTGGCACTGAAGCTTTCTTT; CDR3 protein: CASNRGRGTEAFF
CDR3 length: 15; D gene: TRBD2; V gene: TRBV6-1; J gene: TRBJ2-1; clone size: -; CDR3 DNA: TGTGCCAGCAGAATATTGGGGTTGGGGGGGAATGAGCAGTTCTTC; CDR3 protein: CASRILGLGGNEQFF
CDR3 length: 15; D gene: -; V gene: TRBV9; J gene: TRBJ2-2; clone size: -; CDR3 DNA: TGTGCCAGCAGCTACGGGACACCGAACACCGGGGAGCTGTTTTTT; CDR3 protein: CASSYGTPNTGELFF
CDR3 length: 11; D gene: -; V gene: TRBV7-3; J gene: TRBJ2-7; clone size: -; CDR3 DNA: TGTGCCAGCAGCTTACAGGGCGAGCAGTACTTC; CDR3 protein: CASSLQGEQYF
CDR3 length: 14; D gene: -; V gene: TRBV11-2; J gene: TRBJ2-3; clone size: -; CDR3 DNA: TGTGCCAGCAGCCCCACTTGGGCGGAGGGAACGCAGTATTTT; CDR3 protein: CASSPTWAEGTQYF
CDR3 length: 17; D gene: -; V gene: TRBV5-4; J gene: TRBJ2-7; clone size: -; CDR3 DNA: TGTGCCAGCAGCCCCCGGATTACCACGCGGAGGAGCCACGAGCAGTACTTC; CDR3 protein: CASSPRITTRRSHEQYF
CDR3 length: 16; D gene: TRBD2; V gene: TRBV10-3; J gene: TRBJ2-1; clone size: -; CDR3 DNA: TGTGCCATCAGTGGAAGCGGGAGTGGGACCTACAATGAGCAGTTCTTC; CDR3 protein: CAISGSGSGTYNEQFF
CDR3 length: 18; D gene: -; V gene: TRBV11-2; J gene: TRBJ2-3; clone size: -; CDR3 DNA: TGTGCCAGCAGCTTAGATTCCGCCCCTAGCGCTCATAGGGATACGCAGTATTTT; CDR3 protein: CASSLDSAPSAHRDTQYF
CDR3 length: 13; D gene: -; V gene: TRBV7-8; J gene: TRBJ1-2; clone size: -; CDR3 DNA: TGTGCCAGCAGCTTAGCGGGCACCTATGGCTACACCTTC; CDR3 protein: CASSLAGTYGYTF
CDR3 length: 15; D gene: -; V gene: TRBV14; J gene: TRBJ1-4; clone size: once; CDR3 DNA: TGTGCCAGCAGCCACCGCAGAAGCAGGAATGAAAAACTGTTTTTT; CDR3 protein: CASSHRRSRNEKLFF
CDR3 length: 14; D gene: TRBD1; V gene: TRBV6-1; J gene: TRBJ1-5; clone size: -; CDR3 DNA: TGTGCCAGCACCCGACAGGGAGGCAATCAGCCCCAGCATTTT; CDR3 protein: CASTRQGGNQPQHF
CDR3 length: 12; D gene: TRBD1; V gene: TRBV30; J gene: TRBJ1-1; clone size: -; CDR3 DNA: TGTGCCTGGACGAGGGGGCAGACTGAAGCTTTCTTT; CDR3 protein: CAWTRGQTEAFF
CDR3 length: 16; D gene: -; V gene: TRBV28; J gene: TRBJ1-3; clone size: -; CDR3 DNA: TGTGCCAGCGGCTCCCAGGGGTACTTTGGTGGAAACACCATATATTTT; CDR3 protein: CASGSQGYFGGNTIYF
CDR3 length: 13; D gene: -; V gene: TRBV30; J gene: TRBJ2-5; clone size: -; CDR3 DNA: TGTGCCTGGAGTCCTGGGGGGGCGGGGGACCAGTACTTC; CDR3 protein: CAWSPGGAGDQYF
CDR3 length: 14; D gene: TRBD1; V gene: TRBV2; J gene: TRBJ2-5; clone size: -; CDR3 DNA: TGTGCCAGCACTCCGGGACAGAGTAAGGAGACCCAGTACTTC; CDR3 protein: CASTPGQSKETQYF
CDR3 length: 15; D gene: -; V gene: TRBV7-9; J gene: TRBJ1-1; clone size: -; CDR3 DNA: TGTGCCAGCAGCCCCGTGGGGGGGGCTCGGACTGAAGCTTTCTTT; CDR3 protein: CASSPVGGARTEAFF
CDR3 length: 14; D gene: TRBD2; V gene: TRBV2; J gene: TRBJ2-7; clone size: -; CDR3 DNA: TGTGCCAGCAAGACAGCGGGATGGTCCTACGAGCAGTACTTC; CDR3 protein: CASKTAGWSYEQYF
CDR3 length: 16; D gene: TRBD1; V gene: TRBV5-1; J gene: TRBJ1-1; clone size: once; CDR3 DNA: TGCGCCAGCAGCTCACAGGGGGCCCTTGCGAACACTGAAGCTTTCTTT; CDR3 protein: CASSSQGALANTEAFF
CDR3 length: 13; D gene: -; V gene: TRBV5-8; J gene: TRBJ2-3; clone size: -; CDR3 DNA: TGTGCCAGCAGGAACTTTCCCCCAGATACGCAGTATTTT; CDR3 protein: CASRNFPPDTQYF
CDR3 length: 15; D gene: TRBD2; V gene: TRBV7-3; J gene: TRBJ2-1; clone size: few; CDR3 DNA: TGTGCCAGCAGCTTAAAGCCGGGAGGGTTCGGGGAGCAGTTCTTC; CDR3 protein: CASSLKPGGFGEQFF
CDR3 length: 14; D gene: TRBD2; V gene: TRBV5-8; J gene: TRBJ2-7; clone size: few; CDR3 DNA: TGTGCCAGCAGAGAGAGACTAGCGGTATACGAGCAGTACTTC; CDR3 protein: CASRERLAVYEQYF
CDR3 length: 16; D gene: TRBD2; V gene: TRBV7-9; J gene: TRBJ2-1; clone size: -; CDR3 DNA: TGTGCCAGCAGTCGCGGACTAGCGGGGACCCACAATGAGCAGTTCTTC; CDR3 protein: CASSRGLAGTHNEQFF
CDR3 length: 16; D gene: TRBD2; V gene: TRBV19; J gene: TRBJ2-5; clone size: once; CDR3 DNA: TGTGCCAGTAGTACATCAAGCGGGAGGATCGGGGAGACCCAGTACTTC; CDR3 protein: CASSTSSGRIGETQYF